Following are 21 T cell receptor beta chains from one sample sequenced in a study of identical twins. TCRdb itself ran the 5' RACE reads through MiXCR, one entry per CDR3 protein. Among around 490,000 distinct CDR3 sequences listed, approximately 20% were seen once. The same specimen was also included in a second study, on yellow fever vaccine responses in identical twins.

Sequencing input: CD4+ T cells sorted from blood. The source is a woman between 18 and 29 years old in good health.

This chain connects TRBV19 to TRBJ2-7; D remains unclear. Germline-derived CDR1 and CDR2 are LNHDA and SQIVND (reference sequence). V was cut by 5 bases and J by 1 base, with 12 bases left in between. The CDR3 runs 14 residues. The CDR3 region is CASSPTAKSYEQYF. CDR3 DNA sequence: TGTGCCAGTAGTCCAACGGCAAAGTCCTACGAGCAGTACTTC.

This chain uses TRBV24-1 with TRBJ2-5, with 7 bases matching TRBD1. The J segment lost 1 base and the V segment lost 1 base, leaving 5 bases of the junction unmatched. CDR3 length equals 16 residues. Germline V lookup: CDR1 KGHDR, CDR2 SFDVKD. The CDR3 coding sequence is TGTGCCACCAGTGATTTAGCGACAGGGCCCCAAGAGACCCAGTACTTC. It encodes CATSDLATGPQETQYF.

The sample holds a few counts of this clonotype. This chain links TRBV15 with TRBJ2-2; no clear D. The CDR3 has 16 residues. Germline V gene lookup returns CDR1 LNHNV and CDR2 YYDKDF (reference sequence). The V and J ends lost 0 bases and 1 base respectively, with 9 bases between them. This chain's CDR3 is CATSRDASGNTGELFF. DNA for the CDR3: TGTGCCACCAGCAGAGATGCCTCAGGGAACACCGGGGAGCTGTTTTTT.

V usage is TRBV11-3 and J usage is TRBJ2-7; no clear D. Trimming left V 0 bases short and J 0 bases short, with 6 bases between. The CDR3 is 14 amino acids. CDR1 is SGHNT and CDR2 is YENEEA in the germline V gene. This CDR3 is CASSLDAASYEQYF. The CDR3 region has the DNA TGTGCCAGCAGCTTAGATGCGGCCTCCTACGAGCAGTACTTC.

The V gene is TRBV20-1, the J gene TRBJ2-5, with D uncertain. CDR3 length: 16 residues. The V end lost 3 bases, the J end lost 1 base, and 18 bases lay between the germline ends. Germline CDR1 and CDR2: DFQATT and SNEGSKA (reference sequence). The CDR3 spells CSASSPIFGRQETQYF. The CDR3 coding sequence is TGCAGTGCTAGTTCTCCTATATTCGGGCGCCAAGAGACCCAGTACTTC.

The rearrangement links TRBV27 to TRBJ2-3, with D hard to call. Germline V gives CDR1 MNHEY, CDR2 SMNVEV (reference sequence). The length of the CDR3 is 14 residues. Deletions cut 1 base from V and 2 bases from J, with 7 bases between. CDR3 nucleotides: TGTGCCAGCAGTTTATATCCAGCCACAGATACGCAGTATTTT. Protein: CASSLYPATDTQYF.

The chain has TRBV12-3 or TRBV12-4 and TRBJ2-2; D gene ambiguous. The CDR3 contains 15 residues. The V end lost 5 bases, the J end lost 0 bases, and 10 bases lay between the germline ends. In DNA form, the CDR3 reads TGTGCCAGCAGTCAGCGATCTCCGAACACCGGGGAGCTGTTTTTT. Protein: CASSQRSPNTGELFF.

The V call is TRBV18, the J call TRBJ1-5, with 9 bases that match TRBD1. This CDR3 is built from 13 residues. J lost 6 bases, V lost 3 bases, and 0 bases had no gene match. Germline lookup yields CDR1 KGHSH and CDR2 LQKENI. CDR3 loop: CASSPTGGQPQHF. CDR3 coding DNA: TGTGCCAGCTCACCGACAGGGGGTCAGCCCCAGCATTTT. The full variable domain, its missing parts supplied by reference TRBV18 and TRBJ1-5, is NAGVMQNPRHLVRRRGQEARLRCSPMKGHSHVYWYRQLPEEGLKFMVYLQKENIIDESGMPKERFSAEFPKEGPSILRIQQVVRGDSAAYFCASSPTGGQPQHFGDGTRLSIL.

A few counts support this clonotype. This chain connects TRBV24-1 to TRBJ1-4; D is ambiguous. Germline CDR1 is KGHDR and CDR2 is SFDVKD. This CDR3 contains 12 residues. Trimming removed 2 bases at V and 16 bases at J, with 13 bases between. This CDR3 reads CATSDSGRRQFF. The DNA for the CDR3 is TGTGCCACCAGTGATTCCGGACGTCGTCAGTTTTTT.

The rearrangement joins TRBV20-1 to TRBJ2-1; 7 bases are shared with TRBD2. The length of the CDR3 is 16 residues. V gave up 0 bases and J gave up 2 bases; unmatched junction bases: 7. Germline V gene lookup returns CDR1 DFQATT and CDR2 SNEGSKA (reference sequence). The CDR3 bases are TGCAGTGCTAGAGAACCTAGCGGTGGGGCCTACAATGAGCAGTTCTTC. It translates to CSAREPSGGAYNEQFF.

The chain has TRBV27 and TRBJ2-1; D remains unclear. V was trimmed by 5 bases and J by 12 bases, leaving 14 bases between them. Germline values: CDR1 MNHEY, CDR2 SMNVEV (reference sequence). The CDR3 covers 12 residues. CDR3 sequence (DNA): TGTGCCAGCAGTCCGGACGGGTTTGGGCAGTTCTTC. Encoded protein: CASSPDGFGQFF.

J is TRBJ2-1 and V is TRBV11-2, with D perhaps matching TRBD2 (5 bases). This CDR3 is 16 amino acids long. V lost 5 bases and J lost 0, with 14 bases in between. CDR1 is SGHAT and CDR2 is FQNNGV in the germline V gene. CDR3 DNA sequence: TGTGCCAGCAGCCTTTGGAGGATGAGCTCCTACAATGAGCAGTTCTTC. This translates into CASSLWRMSSYNEQFF.

CDR3 in DNA: TGCGCCAGCAGCTTGGCTAGCGGAAAGTACAATGAGCAGTTCTTC. Protein sequence: CASSLASGKYNEQFF. The rearrangement joins TRBV5-1 to TRBJ2-1, with 7 bases fitting TRBD2. Germline V gives CDR1 SGHRS, CDR2 YFSETQ. The CDR3 covers 15 residues. Trimming took 0 bases from V and 4 from J; bases not matched to a gene: 4.

This chain connects TRBV7-6 to TRBJ2-5; 11 nucleotides agree with TRBD2. The V segment lost 3 bases and the J segment 2 bases; nucleotides outside the gene matches: 2. In germline, CDR1 is SGHVS, CDR2 FNYEAQ. This CDR3 is 15 amino acids long. CDR3 residues: CASSLGLAVQETQYF. In DNA form, the CDR3 reads TGTGCCAGCAGCTTGGGACTAGCGGTTCAAGAGACCCAGTACTTC. Full variable domain (remainder filled in from reference TRBV7-6 and TRBJ2-5): GAGVSQSPRYKVTKRGQDVALRCDPISGHVSLYWYRQALGQGPEFLTYFNYEAQQDKSGLPNDRFSAERPEGSISTLTIQRTEQRDSAMYRCASSLGLAVQETQYFGPGTRLLVL.

This clonotype was seen more than once but under ten times. The genes are TRBV9 and TRBJ2-7; 9 nucleotides line up with TRBD2. The CDR3 extends over 17 amino acids. CDR1 is SGDLS and CDR2 is YYNGEE in the germline V gene. J was trimmed by 0 bases and V by 0 bases; bases with no gene match: 7. The DNA of the CDR3 is TGTGCCAGCAGCGTAGTGGCCCTTAGCGGGAGCTCCTACGAGCAGTACTTC. The encoded protein is CASSVVALSGSSYEQYF.

This clonotype was seen a few times. This chain links TRBV29-1 with TRBJ2-5; possibly TRBD2 for D (5 bases). This CDR3 spans 12 amino acids. V lost 6 bases to trimming and J lost 1 base, with 9 bases between them. The germline gives CDR1 SQVTM, CDR2 ANQGSEA. Here the CDR3 reads CSVLGLQETQYF. The CDR3 DNA follows: TGCAGCGTACTAGGCCTCCAAGAGACCCAGTACTTC. Variable domain in full (rest from reference TRBV29-1 and TRBJ2-5): SAVISQKPSRDICQRGTSLTIQCQVDSQVTMMFWYRQQPGQSLTLIATANQGSEATYESGFVIDKFPISRPNLTFSTLTVSNMSPEDSSIYLCSVLGLQETQYFGPGTRLLVL.

This clonotype has more than one count but fewer than ten. This chain joins TRBV7-8 and TRBJ2-3; 7 nucleotides line up with TRBD2. CDR1 and CDR2 from the germline V gene are SGHVS and FQNEAQ. The CDR3 loop spans 12 amino acids. With 3 bases clipped from V and 14 bases from J, the junction kept 8 bases outside the gene matches. CDR3 region: CASSFVQREGYF. The CDR3 coding sequence is TGTGCCAGCAGCTTCGTCCAGCGGGAAGGGTATTTT. Using reference TRBV7-8 and TRBJ2-3 for the parts outside the CDR3, the full variable domain is GAGVSQSPRYKVAKRGQDVALRCDPISGHVSLFWYQQALGQGPEFLTYFQNEAQLDKSGLPSDRFFAERPEGSVSTLKIQRTQQEDSAVYLCASSFVQREGYFGPGTRLTVL.

CDR3 nucleotides: TGTGCCAGCAGTTTTGAGGGGCTTAGACACACAGATACGCAGTATTTT. Encoded protein: CASSFEGLRHTDTQYF. This chain links TRBV27 with TRBJ2-3; either TRBD1 or TRBD2 may fit D (5 bases each). V lost 3 bases, J lost 2 bases, and 15 bases lay in between. Germline CDR1 and CDR2: MNHEY and SMNVEV (reference sequence). The CDR3 runs to 16 residues.

This clonotype turned up a few times. J is TRBJ2-1 and V is TRBV19; no clear D. V was shortened by 7 bases and J by 5 bases, with 12 bases between the two germline ends. Germline V lookup: CDR1 LNHDA, CDR2 SQIVND (reference sequence). The CDR3 is 13 residues long. Here the CDR3 reads CASTPPHDNEQFF. In nucleotides, the CDR3 is TGTGCCAGTACCCCACCTCACGACAATGAGCAGTTCTTC.

The rearrangement uses TRBV15 and TRBJ1-4, with D hard to call. Trimming shortened V by 0 bases and J by 3 bases, and 5 bases separated the two germline ends. Germline V CDR1 and CDR2: LNHNV, YYDKDF (reference sequence). There are 14 residues in the CDR3. The CDR3 sequence is CATSREGPNEKLFF. For the CDR3, the DNA is TGTGCCACCAGCAGAGAGGGCCCTAATGAAAAACTGTTTTTT.

This clonotype was recorded a few times. V and J are TRBV6-2 or TRBV6-3 and TRBJ1-1, with D hard to call. CDR3 length: 14 residues. The V end was cut by 7 bases, the J end by 0 bases, with 12 bases between. Per the germline V gene, CDR1 is MNHEY and CDR2 is SVGEGT. DNA for the CDR3: TGTGCCAGCACGAGAGAGAGACTGAACACTGAAGCTTTCTTT. Translation: CASTRERLNTEAFF.